The entry below describes one T cell receptor (beta chain). The V gene lost 6 bases and the J gene lost 2 bases, with 17 bases spanning the gap. The CDR3 contains 16 residues. Germline V gives CDR1 MNHNY, CDR2 SVGAGI (reference sequence). These data are taken from a study of blood T cells in healthy people across ages. Combining a sample-barcoded 5' primer with a J-beta primer mix, a second PCR ran for about 6 to 12 cycles. MiXCR, run by TCRdb on the 5' RACE reads, gives a single entry per CDR3 protein. The top ten clones hold around 0.75% of a sample with about 1 million distinct CDR3 sequences, less than 25% of them seen once. These data were also reused for a study on T cells of mothers and their children.

The gene calls are TRBV6-6 and TRBJ1-5, with a weak D call TRBD1 (5 bases). The sequencing sample was made of blood. This receptor was identified in a girl aged 2 to 10 in good health. The CDR3 nucleotides read TGTGCCAGCAGCCACGACAGACTGGACCGCAATCAGCCCCAGCATTTT. Translation gives CASSHDRLDRNQPQHF.